This TCR beta chain was profiled in a study of beta chain features in type 1 diabetes. On the study more broadly: The patients were much like the healthy donors in age, gender and cell yields. Study-wide points: Insertions at VDJ junctions were less frequent in type 1 diabetes patients. These patients also deleted more nucleotides at the same junctions. The study found moderately but significantly shorter TCRB CDR3s in all four CD4+ subsets of Type 1 diabetes patients.

The entirety of the isolated RNA underwent reverse transcription, so expressed TCRB transcripts were sequenced. Assay: immunoSEQ multiplex PCR; the TCRdb copy retains only in-frame clones and omits some. The table has around 40,000 clones, around 71% seen once. CDR3 size: 15 residues. Germline-derived CDR1 and CDR2 are SQVTM and ANQGSEA. The V and J ends lost 6 bases and 0 bases respectively, with 15 bases between them. The sample holds a few counts of this clone. The antigen remains unidentified. The chain carries TRBV29-1 and TRBJ1-5; D is uncertain. The sequence was collected from a woman in her late teens or twenties with type 1 diabetes. Material: Tregs from blood. CDR3 coding DNA: TGCAGCGTGGGCCTCACGGGAAATAGCAATCAGCCCCAGCATTTT. It yields the protein CSVGLTGNSNQPQHF.